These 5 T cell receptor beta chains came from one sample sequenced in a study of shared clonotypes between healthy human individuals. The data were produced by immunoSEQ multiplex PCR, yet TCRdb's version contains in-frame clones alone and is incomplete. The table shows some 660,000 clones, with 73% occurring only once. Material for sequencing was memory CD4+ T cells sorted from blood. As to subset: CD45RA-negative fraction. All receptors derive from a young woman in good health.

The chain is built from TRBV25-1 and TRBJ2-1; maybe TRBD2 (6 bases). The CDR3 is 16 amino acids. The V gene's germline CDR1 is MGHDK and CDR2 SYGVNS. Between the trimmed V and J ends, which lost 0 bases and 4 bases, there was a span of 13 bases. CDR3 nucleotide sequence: TGTGCCAGCAGTGAATATACCCAGGAGGGATACAATGAGCAGTTCTTC. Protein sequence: CASSEYTQEGYNEQFF.

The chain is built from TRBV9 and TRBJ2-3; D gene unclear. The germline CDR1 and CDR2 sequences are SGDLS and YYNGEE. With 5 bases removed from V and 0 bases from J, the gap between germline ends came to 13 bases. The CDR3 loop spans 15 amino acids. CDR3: CASSRVSGSTDTQYF. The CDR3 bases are TGTGCCAGCAGTCGAGTCTCTGGTAGCACAGATACGCAGTATTTT.

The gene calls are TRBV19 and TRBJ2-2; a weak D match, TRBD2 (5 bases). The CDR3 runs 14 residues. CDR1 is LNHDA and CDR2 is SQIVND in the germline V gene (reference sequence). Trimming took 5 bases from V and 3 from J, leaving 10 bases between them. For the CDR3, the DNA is TGTGCCAGTAGTTTGGCAGCGGACACCGGGGAGCTGTTTTTT. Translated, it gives CASSLAADTGELFF.

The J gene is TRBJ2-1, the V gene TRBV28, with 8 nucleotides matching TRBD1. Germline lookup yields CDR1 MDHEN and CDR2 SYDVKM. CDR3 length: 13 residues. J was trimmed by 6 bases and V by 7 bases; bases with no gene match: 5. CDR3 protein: CASIQGATNEQFF. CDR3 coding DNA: TGTGCCAGCATCCAGGGGGCAACCAATGAGCAGTTCTTC.

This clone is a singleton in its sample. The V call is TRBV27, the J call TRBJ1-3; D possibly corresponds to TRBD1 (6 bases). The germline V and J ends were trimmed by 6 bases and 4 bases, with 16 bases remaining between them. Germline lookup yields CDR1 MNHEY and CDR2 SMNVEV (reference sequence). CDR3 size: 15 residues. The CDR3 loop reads CASSFQGLKGNTIYF. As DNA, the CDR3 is TGTGCCAGCAGCTTCCAGGGGCTAAAAGGAAACACCATATATTTT.